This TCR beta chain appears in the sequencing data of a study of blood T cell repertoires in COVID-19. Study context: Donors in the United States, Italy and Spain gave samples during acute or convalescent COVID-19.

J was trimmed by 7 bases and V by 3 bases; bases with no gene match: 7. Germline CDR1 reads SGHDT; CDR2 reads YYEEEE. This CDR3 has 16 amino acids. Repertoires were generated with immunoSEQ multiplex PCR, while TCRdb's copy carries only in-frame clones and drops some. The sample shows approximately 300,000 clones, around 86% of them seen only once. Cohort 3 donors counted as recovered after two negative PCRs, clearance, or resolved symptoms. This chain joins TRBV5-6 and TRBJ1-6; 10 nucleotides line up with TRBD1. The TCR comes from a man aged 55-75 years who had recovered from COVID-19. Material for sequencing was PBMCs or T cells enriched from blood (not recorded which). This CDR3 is CASSSPGQGSNSPLHF. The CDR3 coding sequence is TGTGCCAGCAGCTCCCCGGGACAGGGGTCCAATTCACCCCTCCACTTT. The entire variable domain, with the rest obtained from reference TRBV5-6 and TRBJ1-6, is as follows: DAGVTQSPTHLIKTRGQQVTLRCSPKSGHDTVSWYQQALGQGPQFIFQYYEEEERQRGNFPDRFSGHQFPNYSSELNVNALLLGDSALYLCASSSPGQGSNSPLHFGNGTRLTVT.